The present TCR beta chain was sequenced within a study of a mutant IDH1 vaccine in newly diagnosed glioma. At the level of the study: Patients under treatment included around 60% males and around 38% females and had a mean age of approximately 40 years. It was radiotherapy, temozolomide, or both that patients received previously, with most receiving both.

Indicated time point: week 35, safety follow-up. Vaccine doses each comprised 300 ug of mutant IDH1 20-mer peptide, with topical imiquimod. The method was immunoSEQ multiplex PCR; TCRdb's version includes in-frame clones alone and lacks a portion of them. The sample gives 50,000 to 70,000 clones, 60% to 75% of which show up once; roughly 4.3% is in the top ten. Concerning this clone: The antigen remains undetermined.

Germline V gene lookup returns CDR1 SGHRS and CDR2 YFSETQ. CDR3 size: 14 residues. Trimming left V 4 bases short and J 1 base short, with 11 bases between. The receptor comes from a man over 45 with glioma. The starting material was PBMCs, obtained from a glioma patient whose treatment included an IDH1 peptide vaccine. V and J are TRBV5-1 and TRBJ2-5; D gene uncertain. The DNA for the CDR3 is TGCGCCAGCAGCCAACAGTTGTCCCAAGAGACCCAGTACTTC. Amino acids: CASSQQLSQETQYF.